This T cell receptor beta chain was recovered during a study of identical twins. Whole-study results and caveats: Researchers reported weaker excess twin sharing in beta out-of-frame sequences.

Only healthy Caucasians were enrolled as donors. TCRdb passed the 5' RACE reads through MiXCR, listing each CDR3 protein once. This table holds roughly 260,000 distinct CDR3 sequences, 7% to 8.5% found once. Germline V gene sequence: CDR1 SEHNR, CDR2 FQNEAQ (reference sequence). The V and J ends lost 2 bases and 4 bases respectively, with 11 bases between them. This CDR3 comprises 15 residues. This clonotype occurred many times. Its specificity is unknown. These sequences were also reported in another study, on yellow fever vaccine responses in identical twins.

The material sequenced was CD8+ T cells sorted from blood. The clonotype comes from a young woman in good health. The chain carries TRBV7-9 and TRBJ2-2; D remains ambiguous. The CDR3 coding sequence is TGTGCCAGCAGCTTACTTTCCGTGGCCACCGGGGAGCTGTTTTTT. Residues: CASSLLSVATGELFF.